The rows below give T cell receptor beta chains drawn from one sample of a study of cytomegalovirus exposure and HLA in healthy donors. Assay: immunoSEQ multiplex PCR; the TCRdb copy retains only in-frame clones and omits some. The table records around 130,000 clones, nearly 90% of them present only once. The source material was PBMCs. These receptors all come from a man aged 25-40 years in good health and CMV-seronegative. The CDR3 runs from the conserved cysteine through the conserved F or W. The D gene is left open where the match is weak. Clone size is stated in some rows and not others, as once, few, many or a class when expanded.

V,J,size,D,DNA,CDR3
TRBV6-5,TRBJ2-1,few,.,TGTGCCAGCAGTTACTCGCACAGTTACAATGAGCAGTTCTTC,CASSYSHSYNEQFF
TRBV19,TRBJ1-3,few,TRBD1,TGTGCCAGTAGTATAAGAACGGGACAGGGGAGAAACACCATATATTTT,CASSIRTGQGRNTIYF
TRBV14,TRBJ1-1,.,.,TGTGCCAGCAGCCAAAGCGGTTCAGGTCCCCGGGCTTTCTTT,CASSQSGSGPRAFF
TRBV6-1,TRBJ1-2,.,.,TGTGCCAGCAGGGAGGGGGGGGATGGCTACACCTTC,CASREGGDGYTF
TRBV19,TRBJ2-7,.,.,TGTGCCGAGACGGGGGACTACGAGCAGTACTTC,CAETGDYEQYF
TRBV6-1,TRBJ2-5,.,TRBD1,TGTGCCAGCAGTGATAGGACAGGGGGTCTCGGAGAGACCCAGTACTTC,CASSDRTGGLGETQYF
TRBV5-1,TRBJ2-2,.,.,TGCGCCAGCAGCTTGGCGCAGGGAGGAACCGGGGAGCTGTTTTTT,CASSLAQGGTGELFF
TRBV7-2,TRBJ2-7,once,.,TGTGCCAGCAGCTCAAGTGGACTCTTGGTGAGCGAGCAGTACTTC,CASSSSGLLVSEQYF
TRBV28,TRBJ2-7,.,TRBD1,TGTGCCAGCAGTTTGAGGGACAGGGGGTATTACTTC,CASSLRDRGYYF
TRBV27,TRBJ1-1,.,.,TGTGCCAGCAGACTACAGGGCGTGAACACTGAAGCTTTCTTT,CASRLQGVNTEAFF
TRBV9,TRBJ2-7,.,TRBD2,TGTGCCAGCAGCGTGACTAGCGGGAGAGTCTACGAGCAGTACTTC,CASSVTSGRVYEQYF
TRBV10-2,TRBJ2-7,.,.,TGCGCCAGCCGTTCGGGCAGGGCGGACGACGAGCAGTACTTC,CASRSGRADDEQYF
TRBV7-2,TRBJ1-4,.,TRBD1,TGTGCCAGCAGCACCCGACAGGGGCGGGAAAAACTGTTTTTT,CASSTRQGREKLFF
TRBV4-3,TRBJ1-6,.,TRBD1,TGCGCCAGCAGCTCGCAGGGGGTTGCTATAGGGTCACCCCTCCACTTT,CASSSQGVAIGSPLHF
TRBV5-1,TRBJ2-2,.,.,TGCGCCAGCAGCAGGGGTTCCGGGGAGCTGTTTTTT,CASSRGSGELFF
TRBV7-2,TRBJ2-7,.,TRBD1,TGTGCCAGCAGTACGACAGGGGGTAGTTCCTACGAGCAGTACTTC,CASSTTGGSSYEQYF
TRBV25-1,TRBJ1-4,.,.,TGTGCCAGCAGTGAATTGGGGAAAGCGACAGCGCCAAATGAAAAACTGTTTTTT,CASSELGKATAPNEKLFF
TRBV27,TRBJ1-1,.,TRBD1,TGTGCCAGCAGCCTGAACAGGGGAGCCACTGAAGCTTTCTTT,CASSLNRGATEAFF
TRBV11-3,TRBJ2-3,.,.,TGTGCCAGCAAATTAGGGGTGAGCCCGGGAGATACGCAGTATTTT,CASKLGVSPGDTQYF
TRBV6-6,TRBJ1-1,.,.,TGTGCCAGCAGTTACGGGCAAAGAGACACTGAAGCTTTCTTT,CASSYGQRDTEAFF
TRBV5-1,TRBJ2-5,.,TRBD2,TGCGCCAGCAACGAGGGTAGCGGGGGCCCAGAGACCCAGTACTTC,CASNEGSGGPETQYF
TRBV19,TRBJ1-2,.,.,TGTGCCAGTAGTAATCTCCAATGGCCCCCGGGCTATGGCTACACCTTC,CASSNLQWPPGYGYTF
TRBV4-3,TRBJ1-4,once,TRBD1,TGCGCCAGCAGCCAAGAGGACAGGGCGCGGAATGAAAAACTGTTTTTT,CASSQEDRARNEKLFF
TRBV28,TRBJ1-6,few,TRBD1,TGTGCCAGCAGTACCGGACAGGGTATCTATAATTCACCCCTCCACTTT,CASSTGQGIYNSPLHF
TRBV7-9,TRBJ2-1,.,.,TGTGCCAGCAGCTTTTCGGCCGGGCAGGGGCAAAAGGGGCAGTTCTTC,CASSFSAGQGQKGQFF
TRBV9,TRBJ1-1,.,.,TGTGCCAGCAGCGTAGATATAAACACTGAAGCTTTCTTT,CASSVDINTEAFF
TRBV12-5,TRBJ2-3,.,.,TGTGCTAGTGGTCTGCCAGCGGGCCCCCGGTCAGATACGCAGTATTTT,CASGLPAGPRSDTQYF
TRBV7-6,TRBJ1-4,.,.,TGTGCCAGCAGCTTAGTGCAGGCCGCAACTAATGAAAAACTGTTTTTT,CASSLVQAATNEKLFF
TRBV7-8,TRBJ1-1,.,.,TGTGCCAGCAGCTTGGACCGACGACTAAACACTGAAGCTTTCTTT,CASSLDRRLNTEAFF
TRBV5-1,TRBJ2-7,.,.,TGCGCCAGCAGCTCGATCGGCGGAGGTTTGACCTACGAGCAGTACTTC,CASSSIGGGLTYEQYF
TRBV18,TRBJ1-2,.,.,TGTGCCAGCTCACCCACGTACCCTCCGGGGAATGGCTACACCTTC,CASSPTYPPGNGYTF
TRBV28,TRBJ1-4,.,.,TGTGCCAGCAGTTTGTACAGGTTTAATGAAAAACTGTTTTTT,CASSLYRFNEKLFF
TRBV7-7,TRBJ2-5,once,.,TGTGCCAGCAGTTTTCTTAAGGGGGAGACCCAGTACTTC,CASSFLKGETQYF
TRBV7-9,TRBJ1-5,few,.,TGTGCCAGCAGCTCCGACACCTCCAATCAGCCCCAGCATTTT,CASSSDTSNQPQHF
TRBV4-1,TRBJ2-1,.,.,TGCGCCAGCAGCCCGAGGGTTGTCTCCTACAATGAGCAGTTCTTC,CASSPRVVSYNEQFF
TRBV11-1,TRBJ2-7,.,.,TGTGCCAGCAGCTCGGGACATCGTTTCGAGCAGTACTTC,CASSSGHRFEQYF
TRBV4-1,TRBJ2-1,.,TRBD1,TGCGCCAGCAGCCAAGATCAAGTCGACAGGGGAACCTACAATGAGCAGTTCTTC,CASSQDQVDRGTYNEQFF
TRBV5-6,TRBJ2-7,.,TRBD1,TGTGCCAGCAGCACGACAGGGGGCGTTGGAGAGCAGTACTTC,CASSTTGGVGEQYF
TRBV10-1,TRBJ1-1,.,TRBD1,TGCGCCAGCAGTACCGGGACAGGGGGTTATCGTGCTTTCTTT,CASSTGTGGYRAFF
TRBV6-1,TRBJ2-7,.,TRBD1,TGTGCCATCCCCCACCCACAGGGGGTCGGCGACGAGCAGTACTTC,CAIPHPQGVGDEQYF
TRBV10-1,TRBJ2-1,.,TRBD2,TGCGCCAGCAGTGAGGCGGGGGGGCCCTACAATGAGCAGTTCTTC,CASSEAGGPYNEQFF
TRBV2,TRBJ1-5,.,.,TGTGCCAGCAGTGAAGCGCTTCCAGGGTGGGATAGCAATCAGCCCCAGCATTTT,CASSEALPGWDSNQPQHF
TRBV18,TRBJ1-2,.,.,TGTGCCAGCTCACCATCAACAGGGAGGGTCTATGGCTACACCTTC,CASSPSTGRVYGYTF
TRBV9,TRBJ2-6,.,.,TGTGCCAGCAGCCCCTTACTGGGGCCTGGGGCCAACGTCCTGACTTTC,CASSPLLGPGANVLTF
TRBV5-1,TRBJ1-6,.,TRBD1,TGCGCCAGCAGCCCCTCCGGGACAGGGGGTAATTCACCCCTCCACTTT,CASSPSGTGGNSPLHF
TRBV27,TRBJ2-2,.,TRBD2,TGTGCCAGCAGTTTGGGACTAGCGGGGTACACCGGGGAGCTGTTTTTT,CASSLGLAGYTGELFF
TRBV6-1,TRBJ2-7,.,TRBD1,TGTGCCAGCAGCACCCGGGACAGGGGGCCCTACGAGCAGTACTTC,CASSTRDRGPYEQYF
TRBV5-4,TRBJ1-6,few,.,TGTGCCAGCAGCCCGAGGGGGATGGGTTCACCCCTCCACTTT,CASSPRGMGSPLHF
TRBV5-1,TRBJ2-1,.,TRBD1,TGCGCCAGCAGCTTCCGGCCGGGACAGGGCTACAATGAGCAGTTCTTC,CASSFRPGQGYNEQFF
TRBV5-1,TRBJ2-7,.,.,TGCGCCAGCAGCCGGTTCGGGACTCGAGACTTACCCTACGAGCAGTACTTC,CASSRFGTRDLPYEQYF
TRBV10-2,TRBJ1-2,.,TRBD1,TGCGCCAGCAGAGACGGGACAGTTGGGCATAGCTATGGCTACACCTTC,CASRDGTVGHSYGYTF
TRBV6-5,TRBJ1-2,.,.,TGTGCCAGCAGTTACTCCGGGGGGGGCTATGGCTGCACCTTC,CASSYSGGGYGCTF
TRBV7-8,TRBJ2-3,.,.,TGTGCCAGCAGCTTAGCACAGGCCCTAGATACGCAGTATTTT,CASSLAQALDTQYF
TRBV6-5,TRBJ2-3,few,.,TGTGCCAGCAGTTACACCGGACAGACAGATACGCAGTATTTT,CASSYTGQTDTQYF
TRBV9,TRBJ2-7,.,TRBD1,TGTGCCAGCAGCCCTCATCCCGGGACAGGAGACTACGAGCAGTACTTC,CASSPHPGTGDYEQYF